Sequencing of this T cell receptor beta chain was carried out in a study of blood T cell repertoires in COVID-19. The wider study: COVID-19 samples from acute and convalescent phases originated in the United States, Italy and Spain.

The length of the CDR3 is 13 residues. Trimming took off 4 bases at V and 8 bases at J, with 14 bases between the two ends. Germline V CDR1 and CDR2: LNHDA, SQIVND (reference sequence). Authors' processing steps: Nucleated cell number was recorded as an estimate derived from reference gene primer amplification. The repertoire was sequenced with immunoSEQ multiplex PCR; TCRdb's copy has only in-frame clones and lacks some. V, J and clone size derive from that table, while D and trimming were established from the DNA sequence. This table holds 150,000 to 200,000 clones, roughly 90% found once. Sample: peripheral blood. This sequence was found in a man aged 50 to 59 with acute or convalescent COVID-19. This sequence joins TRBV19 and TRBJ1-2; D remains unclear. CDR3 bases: TGTGCCAGTAGTACGGTGGCGGCCTCGGGCTACACCTTC. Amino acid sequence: CASSTVAASGYTF.